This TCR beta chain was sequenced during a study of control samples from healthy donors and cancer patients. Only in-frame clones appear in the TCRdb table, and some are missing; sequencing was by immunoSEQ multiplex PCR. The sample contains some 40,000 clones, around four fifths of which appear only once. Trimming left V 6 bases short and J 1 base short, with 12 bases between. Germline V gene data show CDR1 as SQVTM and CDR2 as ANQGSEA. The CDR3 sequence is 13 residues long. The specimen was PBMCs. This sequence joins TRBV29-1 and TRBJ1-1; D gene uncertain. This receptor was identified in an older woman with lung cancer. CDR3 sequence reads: CSVHNRRNTEAFF. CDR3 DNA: TGCAGCGTCCACAACCGTCGGAACACTGAAGCTTTCTTT. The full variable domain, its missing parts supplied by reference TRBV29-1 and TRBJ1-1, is SAVISQKPSRDICQRGTSLTIQCQVDSQVTMMFWYRQQPGQSLTLIATANQGSEATYESGFVIDKFPISRPNLTFSTLTVSNMSPEDSSIYLCSVHNRRNTEAFFGQGTRLTVV.